The TCR beta chain described here comes from a study of T cell clonality in common variable immunodeficiency. Using immunoSEQ multiplex PCR, the repertoire was profiled, and TCRdb retains in-frame clones only, with some absent. Observed in the sample are approximately 21,000 clones, none of them singletons. The study's findings and limits: Fewer deletions and N-nucleotide insertions were reportedly seen in common variable immunodeficiency TCR beta sequences.

This clone occurred a few times. The antigen remains unidentified. The CDR3 extends 3 residues past the end of the read, so its final part is completed from the germline J gene. CDR1 LNHDA and CDR2 SQIVND come from the germline V gene (reference sequence). The CDR3 is made up of 15 amino acids. The V and J ends lost 2 bases and 0 bases respectively, with 10 bases between them. Sequencing input: peripheral blood mononuclear cells. This chain connects TRBV19 to TRBJ1-1; D perhaps matches TRBD1 (6 bases). The source of this sequence is a human donor with common variable immunodeficiency. CDR3 amino acids: CASSIRGGMNTEAFF. The part of the CDR3 DNA that was read is TGTGCCAGTAGTATACGAGGGGGTATGAACACTGAA.